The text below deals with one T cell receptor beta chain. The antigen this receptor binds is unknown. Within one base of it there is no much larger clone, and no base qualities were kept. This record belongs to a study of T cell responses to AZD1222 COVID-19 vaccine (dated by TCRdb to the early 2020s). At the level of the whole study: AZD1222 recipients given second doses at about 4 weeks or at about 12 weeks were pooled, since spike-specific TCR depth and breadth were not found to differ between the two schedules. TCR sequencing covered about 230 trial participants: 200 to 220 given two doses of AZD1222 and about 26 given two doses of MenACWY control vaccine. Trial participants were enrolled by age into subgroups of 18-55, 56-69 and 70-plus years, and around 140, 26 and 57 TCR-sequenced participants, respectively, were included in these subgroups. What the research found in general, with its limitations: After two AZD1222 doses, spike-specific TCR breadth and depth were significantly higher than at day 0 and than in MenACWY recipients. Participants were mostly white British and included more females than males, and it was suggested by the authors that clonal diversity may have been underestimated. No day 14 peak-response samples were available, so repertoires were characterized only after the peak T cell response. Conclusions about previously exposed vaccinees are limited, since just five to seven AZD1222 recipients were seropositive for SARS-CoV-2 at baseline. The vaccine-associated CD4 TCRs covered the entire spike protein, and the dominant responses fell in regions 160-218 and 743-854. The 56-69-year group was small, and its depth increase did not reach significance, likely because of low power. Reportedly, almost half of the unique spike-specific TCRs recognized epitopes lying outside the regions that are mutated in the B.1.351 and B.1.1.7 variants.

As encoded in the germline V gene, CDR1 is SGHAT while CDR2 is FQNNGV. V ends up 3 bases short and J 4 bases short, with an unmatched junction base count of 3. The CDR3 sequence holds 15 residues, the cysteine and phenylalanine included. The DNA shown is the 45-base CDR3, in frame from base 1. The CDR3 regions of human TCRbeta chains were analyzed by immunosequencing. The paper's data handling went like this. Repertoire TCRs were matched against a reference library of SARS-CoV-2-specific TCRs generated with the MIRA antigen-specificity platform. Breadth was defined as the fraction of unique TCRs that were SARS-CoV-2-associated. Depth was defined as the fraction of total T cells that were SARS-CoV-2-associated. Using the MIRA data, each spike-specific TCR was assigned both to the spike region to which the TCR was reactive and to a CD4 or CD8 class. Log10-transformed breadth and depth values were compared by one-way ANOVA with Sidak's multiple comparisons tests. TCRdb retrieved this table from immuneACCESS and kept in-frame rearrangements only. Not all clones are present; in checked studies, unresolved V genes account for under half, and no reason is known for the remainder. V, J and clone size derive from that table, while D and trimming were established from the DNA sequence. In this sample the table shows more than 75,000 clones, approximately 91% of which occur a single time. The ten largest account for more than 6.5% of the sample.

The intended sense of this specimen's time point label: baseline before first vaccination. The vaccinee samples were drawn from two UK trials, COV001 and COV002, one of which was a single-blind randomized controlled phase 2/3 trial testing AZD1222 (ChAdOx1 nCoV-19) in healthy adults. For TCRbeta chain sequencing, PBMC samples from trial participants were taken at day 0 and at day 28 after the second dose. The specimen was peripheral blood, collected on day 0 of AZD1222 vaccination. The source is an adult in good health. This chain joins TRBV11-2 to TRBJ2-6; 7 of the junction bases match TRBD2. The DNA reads TGTGCCAGCAGCTTGGGAGGGGCCGGGGCCAACGTCCTGACTTTC. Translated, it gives CASSLGGAGANVLTF.